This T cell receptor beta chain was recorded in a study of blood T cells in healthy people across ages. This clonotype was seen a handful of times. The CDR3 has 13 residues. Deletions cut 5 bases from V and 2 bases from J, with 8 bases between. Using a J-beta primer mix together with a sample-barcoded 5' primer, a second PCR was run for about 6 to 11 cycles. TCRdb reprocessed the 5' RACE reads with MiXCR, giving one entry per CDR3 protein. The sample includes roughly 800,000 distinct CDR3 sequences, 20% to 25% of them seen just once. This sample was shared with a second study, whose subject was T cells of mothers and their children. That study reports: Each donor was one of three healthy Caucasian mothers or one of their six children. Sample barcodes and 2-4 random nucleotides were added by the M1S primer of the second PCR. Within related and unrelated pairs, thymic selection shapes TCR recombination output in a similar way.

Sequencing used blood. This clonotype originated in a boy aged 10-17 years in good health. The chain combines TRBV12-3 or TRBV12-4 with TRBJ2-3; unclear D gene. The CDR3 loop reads CASSPRHTDTQYF. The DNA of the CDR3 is TGTGCCAGCAGTCCCCGTCACACAGATACGCAGTATTTT.